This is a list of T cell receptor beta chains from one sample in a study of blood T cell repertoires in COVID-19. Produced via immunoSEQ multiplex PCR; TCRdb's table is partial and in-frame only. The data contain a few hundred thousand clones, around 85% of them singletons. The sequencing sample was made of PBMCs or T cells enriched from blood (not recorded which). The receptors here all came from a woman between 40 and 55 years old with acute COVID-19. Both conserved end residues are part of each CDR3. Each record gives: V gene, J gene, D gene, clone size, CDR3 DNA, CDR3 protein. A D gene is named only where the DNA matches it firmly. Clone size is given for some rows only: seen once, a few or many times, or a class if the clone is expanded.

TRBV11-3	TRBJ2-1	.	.	TGTGCCAGCAGCTACTCTGGAGGACTTCGCTACAATGAGCAGTTCTTC	CASSYSGGLRYNEQFF
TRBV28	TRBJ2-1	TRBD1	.	TGTGCCAGCAGATCACCGGGACAGGGATACAATGAGCAGTTCTTC	CASRSPGQGYNEQFF
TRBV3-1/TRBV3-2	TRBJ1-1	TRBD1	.	TGTGCCAGCAGAAAGGGACAGGGAAGGGCTGAAGCTTTCTTT	CASRKGQGRAEAFF
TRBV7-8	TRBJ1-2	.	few	TGTGCCAGCAGCTTAGTTGCGGGCTATGGCTACACCTTC	CASSLVAGYGYTF
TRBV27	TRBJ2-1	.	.	TGTGCCAGCAGTTTAAGCCCCTACAATGAGCAGTTCTTC	CASSLSPYNEQFF
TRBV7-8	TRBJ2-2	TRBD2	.	TGTGCCAGCAGCCTACCGGGACTAGCGGGAGGAGGGGGTACCGGGGAGCTGTTTTTT	CASSLPGLAGGGGTGELFF
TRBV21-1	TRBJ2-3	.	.	TGTGCCAGCAGCAAAGAAAGCCCCCGGGACTTGTATTTT	CASSKESPRDLYF
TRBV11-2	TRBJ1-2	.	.	TGTGCCAGCAGCTTTTTATCCCAGGGTAATGGCTACACCTTC	CASSFLSQGNGYTF
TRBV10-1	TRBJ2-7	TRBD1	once	TGCGCCAGCAGCCGCAGGGGGTCCTACGAGCAGTACTTC	CASSRRGSYEQYF
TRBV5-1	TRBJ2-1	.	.	TGCGCCAGCAGCTTGCCCCGACAGGAACAGTCCTACAATGAGCAGTTCTTC	CASSLPRQEQSYNEQFF
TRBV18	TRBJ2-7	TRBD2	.	TGTGCCAGCTCACCACCCGGGGGGAGCTCCTACGAGCAGTACTTC	CASSPPGGSSYEQYF
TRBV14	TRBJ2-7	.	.	TGTGCCAGCAGCCCGCGTCGGCAGGGGATGGCGTACGAGCAGTACTTC	CASSPRRQGMAYEQYF
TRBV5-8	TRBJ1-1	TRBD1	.	TGTGCCAGCAGCTCCCTCGGGACAGGGGCAACTGAAGCTTTCTTT	CASSSLGTGATEAFF
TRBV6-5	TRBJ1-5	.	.	TGTGCCAGCAGAAAAACGCCAGGGCAGCCCCAGCATTTT	CASRKTPGQPQHF
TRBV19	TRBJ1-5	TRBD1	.	TGTGCCAGTAGTATAGATTTTCAGGGGGCAATAAGGAGCAATCAGCCCCAGCATTTT	CASSIDFQGAIRSNQPQHF
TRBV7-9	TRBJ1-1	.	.	TGTGCCAGCAAAAGGGGGGGTGCTTTCTTT	CASKRGGAFF
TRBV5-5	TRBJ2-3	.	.	TGTGCCAGCAGCAGCGCTGGACAGCCAGATACGCAGTATTTT	CASSSAGQPDTQYF
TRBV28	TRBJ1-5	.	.	TGTGCCAGCAGCACAAGGGGATCCGGCAATCAGCCCCAGCATTTT	CASSTRGSGNQPQHF
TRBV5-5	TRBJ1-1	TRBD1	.	TGTGCCAGCAGATTCGGACAGGAGTACACTGAAGCTTTCTTT	CASRFGQEYTEAFF
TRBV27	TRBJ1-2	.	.	TGTGCCAGCGCGATTGGGGGGAACTACTATGGCTACACCTTC	CASAIGGNYYGYTF
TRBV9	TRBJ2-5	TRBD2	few	TGTGCCAGCAGCACGTCAGGGGTAGCGGGAGATTCAGAGACCCAGTACTTC	CASSTSGVAGDSETQYF
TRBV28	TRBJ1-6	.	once	TGTGCCAGCATCTCGGGGGAAGGGGAGAGTTCACCCCTCCACTTT	CASISGEGESSPLHF
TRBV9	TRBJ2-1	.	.	TGTGCCAGCAGCGTAGTCGCTAGCCCCTCTAACAATGAGCAGTTCTTC	CASSVVASPSNNEQFF
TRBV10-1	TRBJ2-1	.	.	TGCGCCAGCAGTGAGGAGGGGATGACAGGCCCTGCCACTAACAATGAGCAGTTCTTC	CASSEEGMTGPATNNEQFF
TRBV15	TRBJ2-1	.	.	TGTGCCACCAGCAGAGATAGGGGTGGCCCCTACAATGAGCAGTTCTTC	CATSRDRGGPYNEQFF
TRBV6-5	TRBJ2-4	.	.	TGTGCCAGCAGTCCAGGGATTAACATTCAGTACTTC	CASSPGINIQYF
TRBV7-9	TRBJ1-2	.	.	TGTGCCAGCAGCTCTACAGGGATGGATGGCTACACCTTC	CASSSTGMDGYTF
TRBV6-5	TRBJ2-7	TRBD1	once	TGTGCCAGCAGTCCCGGGACAGGGACTGAGCAGTACTTC	CASSPGTGTEQYF
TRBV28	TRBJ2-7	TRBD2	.	TGTGCCAGCAGGGACACTAGCGGACCGTTCTACGAGCAGTACTTC	CASRDTSGPFYEQYF
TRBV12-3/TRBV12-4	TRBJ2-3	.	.	TGTGCCAGCAGTTTGGAGGCTATACAGTATTTT	CASSLEAIQYF
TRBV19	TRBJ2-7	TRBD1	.	TGTGCCAGTAGTCCGTTGGGGGCAGGGGGAGACGAGCAGTACTTC	CASSPLGAGGDEQYF
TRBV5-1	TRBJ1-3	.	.	TGCGCCAGCAGCCAAGACGGACAGATTATTTCTGGAAACACCATATATTTT	CASSQDGQIISGNTIYF
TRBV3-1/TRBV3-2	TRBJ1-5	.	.	TGTGCCAGCAGCCAGAGGGATCAGCCCCAGCATTTT	CASSQRDQPQHF
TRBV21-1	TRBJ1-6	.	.	TGTGCCAGCAGCCCTCTCAGACAGGGGAGAGTTTCACCCCTCCACTTT	CASSPLRQGRVSPLHF
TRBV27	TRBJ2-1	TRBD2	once	TGTGCCAGCAGTTCGAAGCTAGCGGGAAATACCCCATACAATGAGCAGTTCTTC	CASSSKLAGNTPYNEQFF
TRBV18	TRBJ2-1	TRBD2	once	TGTGCCAGCTCAGCTTCGGGACTATACTACAATGAGCAGTTCTTC	CASSASGLYYNEQFF
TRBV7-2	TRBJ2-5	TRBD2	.	TGTGCCAGCAGCTTGGCGGGAGGGCGGGAGACCCAGTACTTC	CASSLAGGRETQYF
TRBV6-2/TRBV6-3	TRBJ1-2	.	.	TGTGCCAGCAGTTACGACAGCCTCTATGGCTACACCTTC	CASSYDSLYGYTF
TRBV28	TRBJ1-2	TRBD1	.	TGTGCCAGCAGCCTAGGACAGGGGGGCTACACCTTC	CASSLGQGGYTF
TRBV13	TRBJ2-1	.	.	TGTGCCAGCAACCAAAGGGTAGGGGGATCCTACAATGAGCAGTTCTTC	CASNQRVGGSYNEQFF
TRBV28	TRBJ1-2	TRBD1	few	TGTGCCAGCGCAGGGGGCGTAGACTATGGCTACACCTTC	CASAGGVDYGYTF
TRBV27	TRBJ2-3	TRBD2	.	TGTGCCAGCAGTCCTCCGACTAGCGGCACAGATACGCAGTATTTT	CASSPPTSGTDTQYF
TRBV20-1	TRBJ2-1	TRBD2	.	TGCAGTGCTAGTCAGCCTAGCGGGAGGAGTAATGAGCAGTTCTTC	CSASQPSGRSNEQFF
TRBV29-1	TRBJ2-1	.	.	TGCAGCGTTGGGGGACTCGAGCAGTTCTTC	CSVGGLEQFF
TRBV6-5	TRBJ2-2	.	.	TGTGCCAGCAGGTGGACGGGACTCAACACCGGGGAGCTGTTTTTT	CASRWTGLNTGELFF
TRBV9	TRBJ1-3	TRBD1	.	TGTGCCAGCAGCGTAGGACAGGGCACTGGAAACACCATATATTTT	CASSVGQGTGNTIYF
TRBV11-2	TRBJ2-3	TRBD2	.	TGTGCCAGCAGCACGAGCGGGGCTTTAGGGGATACGCAGTATTTT	CASSTSGALGDTQYF
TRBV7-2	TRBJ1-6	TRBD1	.	TGTGCCAGCAGCGATCGACAGGGCGATTCACCCCTCCACTTT	CASSDRQGDSPLHF
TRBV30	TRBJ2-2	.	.	TGTGCCTGGAGTGTGTTGAGGGTGCTGAACACCGGGGAGCTGTTTTTT	CAWSVLRVLNTGELFF
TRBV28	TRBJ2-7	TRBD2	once	TGTGCCAGCCGCGGAGTCGGACTAGCGGACTTAAACGAGCAGTACTTC	CASRGVGLADLNEQYF
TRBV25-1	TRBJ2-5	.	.	TGTGCCAGCAGTGGTCCTTGGTACTCAGGGACCCAGTACTTC	CASSGPWYSGTQYF
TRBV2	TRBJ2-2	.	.	TGTGCCAGCAGTGGGGCTAAGCGGAGCACCGGGGAGCTGTTTTTT	CASSGAKRSTGELFF
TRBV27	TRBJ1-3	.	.	TGTGCCAGCAGTTTAGCAGGCATGTCTGGAAACACCATATATTTT	CASSLAGMSGNTIYF
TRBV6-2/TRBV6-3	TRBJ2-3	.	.	TGTGCCAGCAGTTACTCGCGGGGCCCCGGTACGGATACGCAGTATTTT	CASSYSRGPGTDTQYF
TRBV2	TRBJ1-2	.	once	TGTGCCAGCAGTGAAGTGGAGGTACCCGGCTATGGCTACACCTTC	CASSEVEVPGYGYTF
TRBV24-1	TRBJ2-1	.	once	TGTGCCACCAGTCGGTCAGGGCTTGCCAATGAGCAGTTCTTC	CATSRSGLANEQFF
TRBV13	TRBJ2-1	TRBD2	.	TGTGCCAGCAGCCCCCAGCGGGAGAGAGTGGACAATGAGCAGTTCTTC	CASSPQRERVDNEQFF